The present entry profiles one TCR beta chain with its context. This sample is drawn from a study of blood T cell repertoires in COVID-19. About the research overall: From the United States, Italy and Spain came samples of acute and convalescent COVID-19.

Original handling: Amplification of reference gene primers provided the estimated nucleated cell counts. The data were produced by immunoSEQ multiplex PCR, yet TCRdb's version contains in-frame clones alone and is incomplete. That table supplies the V and J calls and clone size; D and trimming were determined from the DNA. The profile shows roughly 250,000 clones, around 85% of them singletons. This receptor was taken from a woman aged 25-40 years with COVID-19, enrolled during active disease. The sequenced material came from peripheral blood.

The CDR3 region has the DNA TGTGCCAGTAGTATCTTCCGGGTGGTTAATCAGCCCCAGCATTTT. This encodes CASSIFRVVNQPQHF. The J gene is TRBJ1-5, the V gene TRBV19; the D is unclear. CDR1 is LNHDA and CDR2 is SQIVND in the germline V gene (reference sequence). The V and J ends lost 3 bases and 4 bases respectively, with 13 bases between them. The CDR3 runs to 15 residues.